The clone carrying this T cell receptor beta chain was seen only once. Antigen specificity is unknown. Germline-derived CDR1 and CDR2 are MRHNA and SNTAGT. CDR3 length: 14 residues. The data were produced by immunoSEQ multiplex PCR, yet TCRdb's version contains in-frame clones alone and is incomplete. The table has around 230,000 clones, about four fifths seen once. The data belong to a study of Tregs in tolerant kidney transplant recipients. Unstimulated Tregs (CD4+CD25+CD127-) and CD4+CD25- non-Tregs were sorted from PBMCs. Study-wide points: Biological reproducibility was not directly addressed in this study. Expanding Tregs on activated donor B cells appeared to best identify donor-specific TCRbeta clones.

The sample consisted of CD4+ T cells from blood. V usage is TRBV6-4 and J usage is TRBJ2-5; TRBD1 aligns across 9 bases. The J call is doubtful: the DNA matches TRBJ2-7 better. The source of this sequence is a human donor in good health. The CDR3 DNA is TGTGCCAGCGCACAGGGGGCCGGCTCCTACGAGCAGTACTTC. The encoded protein is CASAQGAGSYEQYF.